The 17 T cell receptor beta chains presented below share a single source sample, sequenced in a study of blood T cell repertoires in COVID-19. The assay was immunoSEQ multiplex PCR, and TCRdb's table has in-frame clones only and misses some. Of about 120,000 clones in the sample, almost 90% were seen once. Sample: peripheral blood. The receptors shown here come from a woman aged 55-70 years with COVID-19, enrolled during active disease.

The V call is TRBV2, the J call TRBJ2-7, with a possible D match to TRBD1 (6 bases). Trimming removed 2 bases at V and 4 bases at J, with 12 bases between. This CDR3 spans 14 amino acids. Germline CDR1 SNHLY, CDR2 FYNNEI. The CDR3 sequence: CASSEWGPPYEQYF. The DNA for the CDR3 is TGTGCCAGCAGTGAATGGGGGCCGCCTTACGAGCAGTACTTC. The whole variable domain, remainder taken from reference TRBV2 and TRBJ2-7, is EPEVTQTPSHQVTQMGQEVILRCVPISNHLYFYWYRQILGQKVEFLVSFYNNEISEKSEIFDDQFSVERPDGSNFTLKIRSTKLEDSAMYFCASSEWGPPYEQYFGPGTRLTVT.

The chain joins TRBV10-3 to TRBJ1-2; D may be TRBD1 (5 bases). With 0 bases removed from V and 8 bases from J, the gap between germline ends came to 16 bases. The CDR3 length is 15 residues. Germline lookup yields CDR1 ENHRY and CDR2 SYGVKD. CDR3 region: CAISESNGAGQGYTF. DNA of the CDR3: TGTGCCATCAGTGAGTCTAACGGTGCAGGGCAAGGCTACACCTTC.

The CDR3 protein is CASSLTGNTNTGELFF. The CDR3 DNA is TGTGCCAGCAGCTTGACAGGGAATACGAACACCGGGGAGCTGTTTTTT. The chain couples TRBV7-3 to TRBJ2-2, with 7 bases matching TRBD1. This CDR3 region has 16 residues. V gave up 3 bases and J gave up 0 bases; unmatched junction bases: 4. The germline V gene encodes CDR1 SGHTA and CDR2 FQGTGA.

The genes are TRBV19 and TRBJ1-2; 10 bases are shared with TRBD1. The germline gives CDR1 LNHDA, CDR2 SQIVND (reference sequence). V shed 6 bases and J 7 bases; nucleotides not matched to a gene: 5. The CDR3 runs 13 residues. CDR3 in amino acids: CASRGTGVGGYTF. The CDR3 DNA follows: TGTGCCAGTAGAGGGACAGGGGTCGGTGGCTACACCTTC.

CDR3 sequence: CASSGRGTVGYGYTF. For the CDR3, the DNA is TGTGCCAGTAGTGGCCGAGGGACAGTCGGCTATGGCTACACCTTC. The chain links TRBV19 to TRBJ1-2; 7 bases align to TRBD1. J was trimmed by 4 bases and V by 5 bases; bases with no gene match: 10. CDR3 length: 15 amino acids. Germline CDR1 LNHDA, CDR2 SQIVND (reference sequence).

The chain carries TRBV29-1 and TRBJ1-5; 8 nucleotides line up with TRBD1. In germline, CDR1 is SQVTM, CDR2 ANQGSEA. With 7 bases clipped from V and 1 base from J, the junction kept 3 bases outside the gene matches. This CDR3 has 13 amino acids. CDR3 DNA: TGCAGCGCGAGGACAGGGAGCAATCAGCCCCAGCATTTT. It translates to CSARTGSNQPQHF.

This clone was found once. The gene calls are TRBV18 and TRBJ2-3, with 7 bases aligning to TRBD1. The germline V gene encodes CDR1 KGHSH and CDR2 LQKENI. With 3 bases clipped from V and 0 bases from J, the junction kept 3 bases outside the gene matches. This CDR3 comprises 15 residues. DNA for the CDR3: TGTGCCAGCTCACCCCGGGACAGAAGCACAGATACGCAGTATTTT. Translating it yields CASSPRDRSTDTQYF.

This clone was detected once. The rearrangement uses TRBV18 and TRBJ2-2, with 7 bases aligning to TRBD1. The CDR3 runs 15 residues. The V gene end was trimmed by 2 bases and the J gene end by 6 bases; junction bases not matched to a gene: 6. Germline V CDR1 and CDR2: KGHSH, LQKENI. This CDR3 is CASSPMTGTSGELFF. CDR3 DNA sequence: TGTGCCAGCTCACCAATGACAGGGACCTCCGGGGAGCTGTTTTTT.

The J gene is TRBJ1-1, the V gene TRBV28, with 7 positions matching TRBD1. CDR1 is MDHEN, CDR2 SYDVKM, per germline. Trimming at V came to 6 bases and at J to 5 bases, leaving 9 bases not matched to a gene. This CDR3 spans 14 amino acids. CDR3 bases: TGTGCCAGCAGGGCAGGGGGAAGAAGAACTGAAGCTTTCTTT. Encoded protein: CASRAGGRRTEAFF.

For the CDR3, the DNA is TGCGCCAGCAGCTTGGGGGGACAGGGAACCGGGGAGCTGTTTTTT. Translating it yields CASSLGGQGTGELFF. The gene calls are TRBV5-1 and TRBJ2-2, with 9 positions matching TRBD1. Germline CDR1 SGHRS, CDR2 YFSETQ. The J segment lost 5 bases and the V segment lost 0 bases, leaving 2 bases of the junction unmatched. This CDR3 comprises 15 residues.

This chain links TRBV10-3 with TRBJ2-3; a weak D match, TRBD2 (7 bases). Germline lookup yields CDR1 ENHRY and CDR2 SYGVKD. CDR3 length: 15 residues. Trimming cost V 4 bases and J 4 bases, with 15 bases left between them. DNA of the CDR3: TGTGCCATCAGTGGGGAGGGGGGGCCCGCAGATACGCAGTATTTT. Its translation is CAISGEGGPADTQYF.

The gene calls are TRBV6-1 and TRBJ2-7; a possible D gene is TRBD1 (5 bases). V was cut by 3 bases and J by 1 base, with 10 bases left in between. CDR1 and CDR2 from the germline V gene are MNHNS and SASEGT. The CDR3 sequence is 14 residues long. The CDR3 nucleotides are TGTGCCAGCAGTGAGCCAGGGATATCCTACGAGCAGTACTTC. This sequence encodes CASSEPGISYEQYF.

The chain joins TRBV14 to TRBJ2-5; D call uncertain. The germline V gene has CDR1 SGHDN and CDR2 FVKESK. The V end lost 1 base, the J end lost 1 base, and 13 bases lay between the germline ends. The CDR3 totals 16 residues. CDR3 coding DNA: TGTGCCAGCAGCCAAGGAAAAGCCCCCTTCCAAGAGACCCAGTACTTC. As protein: CASSQGKAPFQETQYF.

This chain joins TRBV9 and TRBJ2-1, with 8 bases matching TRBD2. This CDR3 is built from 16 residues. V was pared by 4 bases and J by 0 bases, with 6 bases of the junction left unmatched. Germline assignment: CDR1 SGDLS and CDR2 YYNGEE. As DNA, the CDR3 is TGTGCCAGCAGCTCTGGCGGGACTAGCTCCTACAATGAGCAGTTCTTC. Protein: CASSSGGTSSYNEQFF.

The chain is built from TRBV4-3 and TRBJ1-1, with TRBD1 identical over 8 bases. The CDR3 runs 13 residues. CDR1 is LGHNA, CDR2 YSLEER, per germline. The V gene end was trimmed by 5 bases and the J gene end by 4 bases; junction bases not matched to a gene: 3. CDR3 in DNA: TGCGCCAGCAGCACCGACAGGGGCACTGAAGCTTTCTTT. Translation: CASSTDRGTEAFF.

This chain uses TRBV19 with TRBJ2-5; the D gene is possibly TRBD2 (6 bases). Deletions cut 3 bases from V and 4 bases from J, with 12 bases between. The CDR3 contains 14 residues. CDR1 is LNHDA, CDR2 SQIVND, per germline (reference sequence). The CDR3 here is CASSIGQGGETQYF. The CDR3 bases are TGTGCCAGTAGTATTGGGCAGGGAGGAGAGACCCAGTACTTC.

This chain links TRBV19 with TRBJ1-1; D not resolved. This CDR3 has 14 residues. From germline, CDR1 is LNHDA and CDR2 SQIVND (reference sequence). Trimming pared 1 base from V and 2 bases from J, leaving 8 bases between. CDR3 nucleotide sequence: TGTGCCAGTAGTATAGGAGGCCTAAACACTGAAGCTTTCTTT. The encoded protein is CASSIGGLNTEAFF.